The 27 T cell receptor beta chains reported below all come from one sample, sequenced in a study of blood T cell repertoires in COVID-19. Profiled with immunoSEQ multiplex PCR; TCRdb holds only in-frame clones, not every one. The sample lists about 120,000 clones, around 90% seen once, with under 4.5% in the top ten. Sequenced input: peripheral blood. The receptors come from a woman aged 60-75 years with COVID-19, enrolled during active disease.

The chain links TRBV14 to TRBJ2-7, with D perhaps TRBD1 (5 bases). Trimming removed 1 base from V and 5 bases from J, with 12 bases in between. The V gene's germline CDR1 is SGHDN and CDR2 FVKESK. This CDR3 comprises 14 residues. This CDR3 reads CASSQGAGWDEQYF. The CDR3 nucleotides are TGTGCCAGCAGCCAAGGCGCAGGGTGGGACGAGCAGTACTTC.

The rearrangement links TRBV4-1 to TRBJ1-2; D possibly corresponds to TRBD1 (6 bases). V lost 0 bases, J lost 2 bases, and 19 bases lay in between. The CDR3 runs 18 residues. The germline gives CDR1 MGHRA, CDR2 YSYEKL. This CDR3 is CASSQEALKRGGNYGYTF. CDR3 bases: TGCGCCAGCAGCCAAGAGGCCCTCAAGAGGGGGGGGAACTATGGCTACACCTTC.

The chain carries TRBV7-6 and TRBJ2-7; 9 nucleotides align to TRBD1. There are 15 residues in the CDR3. Germline V gene sequence: CDR1 SGHVS, CDR2 FNYEAQ. Germline trimming cut 0 bases from V and 4 bases from J; bases unmatched to any gene: 4. The CDR3 sequence is CASSLASGQGYEQYF. CDR3 DNA: TGTGCCAGCAGCTTAGCATCGGGACAGGGATACGAGCAGTACTTC. Using reference TRBV7-6 and TRBJ2-7 for the parts outside the CDR3, the full variable domain is GAGVSQSPRYKVTKRGQDVALRCDPISGHVSLYWYRQALGQGPEFLTYFNYEAQQDKSGLPNDRFSAERPEGSISTLTIQRTEQRDSAMYRCASSLASGQGYEQYFGPGTRLTVT.

V gene TRBV6-6 combines with J gene TRBJ1-5; D is ambiguous. The CDR3 contains 16 residues. Trimming pared 0 bases from V and 2 bases from J, leaving 11 bases between. Germline CDR1 MNHNY, CDR2 SVGAGI (reference sequence). The chain's CDR3 is CASSYSSQRGNQPQHF. The CDR3 DNA reads TGTGCCAGCAGTTACTCTAGTCAGAGGGGCAATCAGCCCCAGCATTTT.

This clone was picked up one time. Other DNA sequences in the sample encode the same CDR3. The chain carries TRBV15 and TRBJ1-1; 8 bases fit TRBD1. CDR3 length equals 15 residues. CDR1 LNHNV and CDR2 YYDKDF come from the germline V gene (reference sequence). J lost 1 base, V lost 1 base, and 2 bases had no gene match. CDR3 DNA sequence: TGTGCCACCAGCAGAGGTGGACAGGGGAACACTGAAGCTTTCTTT. Amino acid sequence: CATSRGGQGNTEAFF.

V and J are TRBV7-9 and TRBJ2-2; TRBD1 is a possible D gene (5 bases). CDR1 is SEHNR and CDR2 is FQNEAQ in the germline V gene (reference sequence). V was pared by 4 bases and J by 0 bases, with 12 bases between. The CDR3 loop spans 16 amino acids. The CDR3 region is CASSYGAGPNTGELFF. The CDR3 region has the DNA TGTGCCAGCAGCTACGGCGCAGGGCCGAACACCGGGGAGCTGTTTTTT.

The chain carries TRBV5-6 and TRBJ1-2; 10 nucleotides match TRBD1. Germline loops: CDR1 SGHDT, CDR2 YYEEEE. Losses at the gene ends were 4 bases for V and 5 bases for J; bases not matched to a gene: 11. The CDR3 is 16 residues long. The CDR3 spells CASSAPGQGVHYGYTF. CDR3 nucleotide sequence: TGTGCCAGCAGCGCGCCCGGACAGGGGGTGCATTATGGCTACACCTTC.

This clone was detected only once. Other DNA sequences of this sample code for an identical CDR3. The V and J genes are TRBV18 and TRBJ1-1; D ambiguous. Germline V CDR1 and CDR2: KGHSH, LQKENI. The V and J ends lost 5 bases and 2 bases respectively, with 6 bases between them. This CDR3 is built from 12 residues. The CDR3 bases are TGTGCCAGCTCATTAACTAACACTGAAGCTTTCTTT. Translating it yields CASSLTNTEAFF.

The chain uses TRBV4-1 and TRBJ1-4; 8 bases line up with TRBD1. V was pared by 0 bases and J by 7 bases, with 7 bases of the junction left unmatched. The CDR3 extends over 16 amino acids. CDR1 is MGHRA, CDR2 YSYEKL, per germline. This chain's CDR3 is CASSQDPTGAAEKLFF. DNA of the CDR3: TGCGCCAGCAGCCAAGACCCGACAGGGGCGGCTGAAAAACTGTTTTTT.

The rearrangement joins TRBV5-4 to TRBJ2-5; 8 bases match TRBD1. The CDR3 runs to 13 residues. Looked up from germline, CDR1 is SGHNT and CDR2 is YYREEE (reference sequence). J gave up 5 bases and V 4 bases, and 4 bases lay outside the gene matches. The CDR3 reads CASSPRDRETQYF. DNA for the CDR3: TGTGCCAGCAGCCCGAGGGACAGGGAGACCCAGTACTTC.

The chain couples TRBV28 to TRBJ1-2; D uncertain. Germline V gene data show CDR1 as MDHEN and CDR2 as SYDVKM. Trimming removed 2 bases at V and 5 bases at J, with 9 bases between. The CDR3 runs to 13 residues. This CDR3 reads CASSLNIRYGYTF. In DNA, the CDR3 is TGTGCCAGCAGTTTAAATATACGGTATGGCTACACCTTC.

The V call is TRBV7-9, the J call TRBJ1-1, with D perhaps matching TRBD1 (6 bases). This CDR3 spans 15 amino acids. V lost 5 bases to trimming and J lost 5 bases, with 18 bases between them. The germline CDR1 and CDR2 sequences are SEHNR and FQNEAQ (reference sequence). In nucleotides, the CDR3 is TGTGCCAGCAGCCCCCCCGGGGGGCGTGGGACTGAAGCTTTCTTT. Translating gives CASSPPGGRGTEAFF.

This clone was found once. V and J are TRBV3-1 (or the pseudogene TRBV3-2) and TRBJ1-2; tentatively, D is TRBD1 (6 bases). The CDR3 totals 15 residues. Between the trimmed V and J ends, which lost 0 bases and 4 bases, there was a span of 12 bases. Per the germline V gene, CDR1 is LGHDT and CDR2 is YNNKEL (reference sequence). The CDR3 loop reads CASSQDSGTIYGYTF. CDR3 sequence (DNA): TGTGCCAGCAGCCAAGATTCGGGGACAATCTATGGCTACACCTTC.

The chain joins TRBV3-1 (or the pseudogene TRBV3-2) to TRBJ1-4, with D hard to call. V was pared by 4 bases and J by 10 bases, with 13 bases between. There are 13 residues in the CDR3. Looked up from germline, CDR1 is LGHDT and CDR2 is YNNKEL (reference sequence). In DNA form, the CDR3 reads TGTGCCAGCAGCCCGAACGGAGAGGGAAAACTGTTTTTT. Encoded protein: CASSPNGEGKLFF.

This chain links TRBV20-1 with TRBJ1-5; 8 bases align to TRBD1. The V gene end was trimmed by 3 bases and the J gene end by 7 bases; junction bases not matched to a gene: 8. Germline loops: CDR1 DFQATT, CDR2 SNEGSKA (reference sequence). The CDR3 covers 14 residues. The CDR3 bases are TGCAGTGCTAGTGGACAGGGCAGGGAGCAGCCCCAGCATTTT. Encoded protein: CSASGQGREQPQHF.

This rearrangement joins TRBV7-3 to TRBJ1-1, with unresolved D. With 3 bases removed from V and 0 bases from J, the gap between germline ends came to 5 bases. The CDR3 consists of 13 residues. Per germline, CDR1 SGHTA and CDR2 FQGTGA. Here the CDR3 reads CASSLAMNTEAFF. The CDR3 nucleotides are TGTGCCAGCAGCTTGGCCATGAACACTGAAGCTTTCTTT.

The V and J genes are TRBV9 and TRBJ2-3; D is perhaps TRBD1 (5 bases). The CDR3 runs 13 residues. The germline V gene encodes CDR1 SGDLS and CDR2 YYNGEE. The germline V and J ends were trimmed by 3 bases and 3 bases, with 8 bases remaining between them. Here the CDR3 reads CASSADRTDTQYF. The CDR3 nucleotides are TGTGCCAGCAGCGCAGACAGAACAGATACGCAGTATTTT. The whole variable domain, remainder taken from reference TRBV9 and TRBJ2-3, is DSGVTQTPKHLITATGQRVTLRCSPRSGDLSVYWYQQSLDQGLQFLIQYYNGEERAKGNILERFSAQQFPDLHSELNLSSLELGDSALYFCASSADRTDTQYFGPGTRLTVL.

Of note for this clone: The junction shows a germline mismatch at one end, possibly a read error. The rearrangement uses TRBV7-8 and TRBJ2-5; 9 bases are shared with TRBD2. Germline V gives CDR1 SGHVS, CDR2 FQNEAQ. This CDR3 has 14 residues. The CDR3 sequence: CASRLAGAAGTQYF. CDR3 DNA sequence: TGTGCCAGCAGGTTAGCGGGGGCCGCAGGGACCCAGTACTTC.

The gene calls are TRBV5-1 and TRBJ2-7; D unresolved. Germline CDR1 and CDR2: SGHRS and YFSETQ. The CDR3 runs 13 residues. V was pared by 4 bases and J by 7 bases, with 15 bases between. This CDR3 is CASSAEPHAEQYF. The CDR3 nucleotides read TGCGCCAGCAGCGCAGAACCCCACGCTGAGCAGTACTTC.

In this sample, this clone turned up once. The rearrangement joins TRBV19 to TRBJ2-2, with TRBD1 matching 11 bases. J lost 8 bases, V lost 2 bases, and 10 bases had no gene match. In germline, CDR1 is LNHDA, CDR2 SQIVND (reference sequence). This CDR3 has 17 residues. The CDR3 DNA is TGTGCCAGTAGTATATTGACGGGACAGGGGGGTTCGGGGGAGCTGTTTTTT. Encoded protein: CASSILTGQGGSGELFF.

This clone was found once. V and J are TRBV18 and TRBJ2-3; 9 bases agree with TRBD2. This CDR3 comprises 16 residues. With V trimmed by 2 bases and J by 0 bases, 3 bases remained unmatched. Germline CDR1 and CDR2: KGHSH and LQKENI. The CDR3 is CASSPSGTSSTDTQYF. CDR3 coding DNA: TGTGCCAGCTCACCATCCGGGACTAGCAGCACAGATACGCAGTATTTT.

This chain joins TRBV6-2 or TRBV6-3 and TRBJ2-3; the D gene is possibly TRBD2 (7 bases). V dropped 2 bases and J dropped 2 bases, with 17 bases sitting between them. There are 17 residues in the CDR3. CDR1 and CDR2 (germline): MNHEY, SVGEGT. CDR3 nucleotide sequence: TGTGCCAGCAGTTACCCCCAATCGGGGGGCGACACAGATACGCAGTATTTT. It yields the protein CASSYPQSGGDTDTQYF.

Here the CDR3 reads CASSLVQGPTEAFF. The DNA of the CDR3 is TGTGCCAGCAGCTTGGTACAGGGGCCCACTGAAGCTTTCTTT. V is TRBV5-5 and J is TRBJ1-1, with 7 bases lining up with TRBD1. V dropped 0 bases and J dropped 4; count of bases not matched to a gene: 3. Germline CDR1 SGHKS, CDR2 YYEKEE (reference sequence). The CDR3 consists of 14 residues.

The chain links TRBV4-3 to TRBJ1-2; D unresolved. Germline CDR1 and CDR2: LGHNA and YSLEER. CDR3 length: 16 amino acids. V lost 0 bases, J lost 1 base, and 12 bases lay in between. The CDR3 sequence: CASSQDLGGVNYGYTF. The CDR3 nucleotides read TGCGCCAGCAGCCAAGATCTTGGAGGTGTTAACTATGGCTACACCTTC.

The chain has TRBV5-1 and TRBJ1-1; D call uncertain. The V and J ends lost 1 base and 4 bases respectively, with 5 bases between them. Per the germline V gene, CDR1 is SGHRS and CDR2 is YFSETQ. This CDR3 spans 12 amino acids. The CDR3 reads CASSLSGTEAFF. As DNA, the CDR3 is TGCGCCAGCAGCTTGTCGGGCACTGAAGCTTTCTTT.

The gene calls are TRBV7-2 and TRBJ1-4, with D hard to call. This CDR3 has 15 amino acids. Trimming stripped 3 bases from V and 2 bases from J, with 10 bases between. The V gene's germline CDR1 is SGHTA and CDR2 FQGNSA. DNA for the CDR3: TGTGCCAGCAGCTTGACACGACGCACTAATGAAAAACTGTTTTTT. It is translated as CASSLTRRTNEKLFF.

About this clone itself: The same CDR3 is also encoded by other DNA sequences in this sample. CDR3 in amino acids: CASSSGQGNEKLFF. The CDR3 DNA follows: TGCGCCAGCAGCTCCGGACAGGGTAATGAAAAACTGTTTTTT. The rearrangement links TRBV5-1 to TRBJ1-4, with 8 nucleotides matching TRBD1. Germline CDR1 and CDR2: SGHRS and YFSETQ. CDR3 length equals 14 residues. Trimming at V came to 3 bases and at J to 4 bases, leaving 2 bases not matched to a gene.